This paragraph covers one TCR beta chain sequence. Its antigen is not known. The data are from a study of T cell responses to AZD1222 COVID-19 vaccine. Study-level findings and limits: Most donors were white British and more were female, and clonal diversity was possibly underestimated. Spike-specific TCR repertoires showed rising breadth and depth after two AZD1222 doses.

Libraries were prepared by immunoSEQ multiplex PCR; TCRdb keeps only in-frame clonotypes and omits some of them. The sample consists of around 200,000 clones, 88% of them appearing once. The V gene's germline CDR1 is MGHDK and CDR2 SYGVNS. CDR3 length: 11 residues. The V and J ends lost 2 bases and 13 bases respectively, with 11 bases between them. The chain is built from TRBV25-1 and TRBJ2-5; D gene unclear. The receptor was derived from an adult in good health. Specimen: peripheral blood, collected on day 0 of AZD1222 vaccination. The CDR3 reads CASSENYFRYF. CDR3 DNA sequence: TGTGCCAGCAGTGAAAATTACTTCAGGTACTTC.